The entry below gives a single T cell receptor (beta chain) sequence along with its context. What antigen it recognizes has not been identified. Base quality data are lacking; no much larger clone is found one base away. This sample was taken from a study of type 1 regulatory T cells (dated by TCRdb to the early 2020s). In the study overall: The study characterized an in vitro protocol that generated a Tr1-enriched, alloantigen-specific CD4 T cell product named T-allo10. T-allo10 was being evaluated clinically in patients with hematological malignancies who were receiving allogeneic hematopoietic stem cell transplantation.

The sequencing machine was an Illumina MiSeq. The raw public data were reprocessed by TCRdb itself: fastp quality trimming at Q25, MiXCR clonotype calling, in-frame beta chains only. Every entry covers one CDR3 protein and lists the most common genes and DNA from its rows. This sample is represented by about 100,000 distinct CDR3 sequences; 31% of them were singletons. 2% to 2.5% of the sample goes to the ten largest clones. The CDR3 runs 16 residues from the cysteine to the phenylalanine. Kept here is only the CDR3 DNA, which spans 48 bases and is read in frame from base 1. The germline V gene (reference sequence) specifies LNHNV as CDR1 and YYDKDF as CDR2. Germline trimming: 0 bases from V, 6 bases from J; junction bases outside gene matches: 10.

The V gene is TRBV15 and the J gene is TRBJ2-7; a stretch of 8 junction bases matches TRBD1. The TCR comes from a human donor in good health. Sequencing was done on a sample of CD4+ T cells, either the whole sample or a sorted fraction (not recorded which). The CDR3 in this case is CATSRDSHQGAVEQYF. The DNA reads TGTGCCACCAGCAGAGATTCCCATCAGGGGGCGGTCGAGCAGTACTTC.